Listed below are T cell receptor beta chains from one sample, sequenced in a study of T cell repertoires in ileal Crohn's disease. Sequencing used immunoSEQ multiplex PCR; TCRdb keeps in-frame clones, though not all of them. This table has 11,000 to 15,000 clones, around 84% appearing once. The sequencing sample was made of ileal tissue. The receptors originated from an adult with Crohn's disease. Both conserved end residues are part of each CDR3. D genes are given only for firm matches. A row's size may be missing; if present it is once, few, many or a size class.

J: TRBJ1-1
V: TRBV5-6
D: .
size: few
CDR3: CASSLIMNTEAFF
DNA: TGTGCCAGCAGCTTAATCATGAACACTGAAGCTTTCTTT

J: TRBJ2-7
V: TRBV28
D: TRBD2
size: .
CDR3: CASDTQAAGEANEQYF
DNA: TGTGCCAGCGATACCCAGGCAGCGGGAGAAGCCAACGAGCAGTACTTC

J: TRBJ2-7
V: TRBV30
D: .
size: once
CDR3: CAWVRDSSYEQYF
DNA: TGTGCCTGGGTACGTGACAGCTCCTACGAGCAGTACTTC

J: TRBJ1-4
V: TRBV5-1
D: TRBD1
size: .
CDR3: CASSWGTGSSNEKLFF
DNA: TGCGCCAGCAGCTGGGGGACAGGGAGTTCTAATGAAAAACTGTTTTTT

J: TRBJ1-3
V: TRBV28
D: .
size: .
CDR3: CASRHTRVSSGNTIYF
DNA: TGTGCCAGCAGACACACCAGGGTTTCTTCCGGAAACACCATATATTTT

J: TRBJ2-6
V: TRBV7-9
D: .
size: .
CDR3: CASSLGAVVSGANVLTF
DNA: TGTGCCAGCAGCTTAGGTGCGGTAGTCTCTGGGGCCAACGTCCTGACTTTC

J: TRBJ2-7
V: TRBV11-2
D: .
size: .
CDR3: CASSLQGNEQYF
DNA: TGTGCCAGCAGCTTACAGGGGAACGAGCAGTACTTC

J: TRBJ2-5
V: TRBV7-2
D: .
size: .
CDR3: CASSLGDRRETQYF
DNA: TGTGCCAGCAGCTTAGGAGACCGGCGGGAGACCCAGTACTTC

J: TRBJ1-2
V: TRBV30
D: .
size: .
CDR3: CAWSRRDVANYGYTF
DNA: TGTGCCTGGAGTCGCCGGGATGTAGCTAACTATGGCTACACCTTC

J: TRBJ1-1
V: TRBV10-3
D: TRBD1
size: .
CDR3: CAIMRTGVNTEAFF
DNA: TGTGCCATCATGAGGACAGGAGTGAACACTGAAGCTTTCTTT